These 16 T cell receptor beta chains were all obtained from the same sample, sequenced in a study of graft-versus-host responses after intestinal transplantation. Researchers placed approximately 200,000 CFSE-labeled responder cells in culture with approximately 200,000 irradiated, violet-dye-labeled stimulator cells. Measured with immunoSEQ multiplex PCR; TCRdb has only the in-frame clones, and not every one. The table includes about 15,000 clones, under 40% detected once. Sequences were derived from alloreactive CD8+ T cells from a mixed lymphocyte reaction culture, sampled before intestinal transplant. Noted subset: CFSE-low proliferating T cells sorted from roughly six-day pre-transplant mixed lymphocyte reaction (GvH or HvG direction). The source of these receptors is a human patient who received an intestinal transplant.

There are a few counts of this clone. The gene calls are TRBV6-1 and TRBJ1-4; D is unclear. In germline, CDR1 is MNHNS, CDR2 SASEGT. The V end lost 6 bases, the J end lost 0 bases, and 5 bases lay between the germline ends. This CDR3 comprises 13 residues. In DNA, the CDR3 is TGTGCCAGCAGCTACTCAACTAATGAAAAACTGTTTTTT. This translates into CASSYSTNEKLFF.

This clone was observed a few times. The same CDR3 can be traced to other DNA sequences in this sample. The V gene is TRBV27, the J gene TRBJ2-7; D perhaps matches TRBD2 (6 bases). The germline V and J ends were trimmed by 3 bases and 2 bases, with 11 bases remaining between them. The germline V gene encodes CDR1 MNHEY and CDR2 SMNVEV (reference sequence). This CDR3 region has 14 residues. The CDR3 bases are TGTGCCAGCAGTTTGGGCGGGGTCACCTACGAGCAGTACTTC. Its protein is CASSLGGVTYEQYF.

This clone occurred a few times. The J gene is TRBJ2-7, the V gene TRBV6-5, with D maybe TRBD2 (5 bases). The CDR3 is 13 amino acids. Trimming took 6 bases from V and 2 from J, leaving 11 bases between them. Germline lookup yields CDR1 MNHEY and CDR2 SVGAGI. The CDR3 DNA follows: TGTGCCAGCAGGGAGGTTGGAGCCTACGAGCAGTACTTC. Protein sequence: CASREVGAYEQYF.

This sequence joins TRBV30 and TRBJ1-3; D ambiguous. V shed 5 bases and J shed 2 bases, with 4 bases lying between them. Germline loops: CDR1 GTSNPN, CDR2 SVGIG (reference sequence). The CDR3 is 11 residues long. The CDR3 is CAWGAGNTIYF. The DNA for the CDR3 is TGTGCCTGGGGAGCTGGAAACACCATATATTTT.

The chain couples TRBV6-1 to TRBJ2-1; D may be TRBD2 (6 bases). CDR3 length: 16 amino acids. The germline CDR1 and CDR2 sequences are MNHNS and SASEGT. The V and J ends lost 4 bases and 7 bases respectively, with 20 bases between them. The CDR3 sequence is CASSGYLGDFWNEQFF. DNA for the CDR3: TGTGCCAGCAGTGGATACCTGGGGGACTTTTGGAATGAGCAGTTCTTC.

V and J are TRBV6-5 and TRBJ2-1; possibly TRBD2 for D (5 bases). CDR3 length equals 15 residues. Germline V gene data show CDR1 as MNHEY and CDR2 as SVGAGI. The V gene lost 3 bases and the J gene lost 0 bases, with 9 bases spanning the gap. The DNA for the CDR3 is TGTGCCAGCAGTTATTCGGGGAGCTCCTACAATGAGCAGTTCTTC. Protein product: CASSYSGSSYNEQFF.

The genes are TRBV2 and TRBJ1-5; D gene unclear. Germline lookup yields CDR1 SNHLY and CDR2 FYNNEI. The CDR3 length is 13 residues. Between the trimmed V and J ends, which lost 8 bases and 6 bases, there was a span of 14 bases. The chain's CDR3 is CASCLTGGQPQHF. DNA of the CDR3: TGTGCCAGCTGCCTGACTGGTGGTCAGCCCCAGCATTTT.

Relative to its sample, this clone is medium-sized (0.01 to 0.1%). The CDR3 loop is CASSLAGGSYEQYF. The CDR3 DNA sequence: TGTGCCAGCAGCTTAGCGGGGGGCTCCTACGAGCAGTACTTC. The chain couples TRBV7-2 to TRBJ2-7, with D maybe TRBD2 (6 bases). The V gene lost 0 bases and the J gene lost 0 bases, with 6 bases spanning the gap. From germline, CDR1 is SGHTA and CDR2 FQGNSA. The CDR3 has 14 amino acids.

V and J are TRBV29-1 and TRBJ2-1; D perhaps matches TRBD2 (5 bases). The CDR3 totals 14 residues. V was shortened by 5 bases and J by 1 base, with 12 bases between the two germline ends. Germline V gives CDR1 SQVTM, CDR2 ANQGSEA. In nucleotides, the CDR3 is TGCAGCGTTTTGGTGGGAGATTCCTACAATGAGCAGTTCTTC. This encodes CSVLVGDSYNEQFF.

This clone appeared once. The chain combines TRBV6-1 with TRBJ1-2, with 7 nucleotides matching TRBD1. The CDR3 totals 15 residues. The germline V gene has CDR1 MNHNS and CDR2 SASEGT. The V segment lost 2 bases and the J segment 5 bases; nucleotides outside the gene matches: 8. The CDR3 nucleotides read TGTGCCAGCAGTGAAATTGACAGGGACCCTTATGGCTACACCTTC. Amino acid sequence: CASSEIDRDPYGYTF.

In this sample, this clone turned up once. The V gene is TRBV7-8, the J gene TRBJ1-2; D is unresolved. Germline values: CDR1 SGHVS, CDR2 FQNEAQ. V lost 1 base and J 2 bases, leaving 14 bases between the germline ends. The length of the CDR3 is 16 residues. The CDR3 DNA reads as TGTGCCAGCAGCTTAGACACCCTCGTCAGGAACTATGGCTACACCTTC. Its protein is CASSLDTLVRNYGYTF.

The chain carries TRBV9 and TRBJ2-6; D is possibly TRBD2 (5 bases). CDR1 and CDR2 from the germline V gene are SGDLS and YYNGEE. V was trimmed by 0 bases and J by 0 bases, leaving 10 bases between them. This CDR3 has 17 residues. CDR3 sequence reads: CASSVAEGPSGANVLTF. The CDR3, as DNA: TGTGCCAGCAGCGTAGCTGAGGGCCCCTCTGGGGCCAACGTCCTGACTTTC.

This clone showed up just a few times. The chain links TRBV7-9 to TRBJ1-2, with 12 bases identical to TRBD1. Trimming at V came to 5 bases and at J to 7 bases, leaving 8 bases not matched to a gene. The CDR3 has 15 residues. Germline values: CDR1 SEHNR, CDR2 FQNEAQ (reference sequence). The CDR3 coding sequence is TGTGCCAGCAGCCCACCGGGACAGGGGGCGCCTGGCTACACCTTC. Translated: CASSPPGQGAPGYTF.

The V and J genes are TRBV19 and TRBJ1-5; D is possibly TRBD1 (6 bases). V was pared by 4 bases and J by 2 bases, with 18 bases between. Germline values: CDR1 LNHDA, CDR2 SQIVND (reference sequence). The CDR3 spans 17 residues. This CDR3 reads CASSTRRDKGRNQPQHF. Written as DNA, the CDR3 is TGTGCCAGTAGTACCCGCCGGGACAAAGGGCGCAATCAGCCCCAGCATTTT. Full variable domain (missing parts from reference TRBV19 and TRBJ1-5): DGGITQSPKYLFRKEGQNVTLSCEQNLNHDAMYWYRQDPGQGLRLIYYSQIVNDFQKGDIAEGYSVSREKKESFPLTVTSAQKNPTAFYLCASSTRRDKGRNQPQHFGDGTRLSIL.

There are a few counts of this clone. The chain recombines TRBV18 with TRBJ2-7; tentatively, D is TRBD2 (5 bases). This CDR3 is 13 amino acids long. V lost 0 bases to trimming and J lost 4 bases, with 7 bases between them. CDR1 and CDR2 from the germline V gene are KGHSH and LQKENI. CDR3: CASSPPWEYEQYF. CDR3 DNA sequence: TGTGCCAGCTCACCACCGTGGGAGTACGAGCAGTACTTC.

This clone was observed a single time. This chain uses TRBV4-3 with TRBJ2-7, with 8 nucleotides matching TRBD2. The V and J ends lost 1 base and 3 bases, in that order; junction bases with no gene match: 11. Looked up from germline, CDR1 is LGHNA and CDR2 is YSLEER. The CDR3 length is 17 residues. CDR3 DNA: TGCGCCAGCAGCCAAGTTCGGGCGGGGGGAGGTCACTACGAGCAGTACTTC. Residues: CASSQVRAGGGHYEQYF.